The clone carrying this T cell receptor (beta chain) was observed a handful of times. What it binds is unknown. Germline CDR1 is DFQATT and CDR2 is SNEGSKA (reference sequence). V was shortened by 4 bases and J by 4 bases, with 11 bases between the two germline ends. This CDR3 contains 12 residues. This sample is drawn from a study of T cells in Graves' hyperthyroidism and ophthalmopathy. The wider study: Before treatment of any kind, peripheral blood was taken at initial diagnosis. General study points: Blood also contained most expanded thyroid clonotypes above 0.001. Ophthalmopathy stood apart from stable hyperthyroidism in a 13 V-J model. Before onset, ophthalmopathy was predicted by the model a median about 6.2 months earlier.

The investigators amplified TCR beta CDR3 regions from RNA transcripts. During a first-round RT-PCR of the TCR CDR3, the HTBI primer set was used. TCRdb reprocessed the multiplex PCR reads via MiXCR and lists one record per CDR3 protein. In the table there are some 300,000 distinct CDR3 sequences, around 19% of which are singletons. The sequenced sample consisted of blood. The rearrangement joins TRBV20-1 to TRBJ2-7; D tentatively reads TRBD1 or TRBD2 (5 bases each). This TCR was sampled from a man aged 50-59 years with Graves' ophthalmopathy. The CDR3 DNA follows: TGCAGTGCTAACCCGGGGCCGTACGAGCAGTACTTC. Protein: CSANPGPYEQYF.